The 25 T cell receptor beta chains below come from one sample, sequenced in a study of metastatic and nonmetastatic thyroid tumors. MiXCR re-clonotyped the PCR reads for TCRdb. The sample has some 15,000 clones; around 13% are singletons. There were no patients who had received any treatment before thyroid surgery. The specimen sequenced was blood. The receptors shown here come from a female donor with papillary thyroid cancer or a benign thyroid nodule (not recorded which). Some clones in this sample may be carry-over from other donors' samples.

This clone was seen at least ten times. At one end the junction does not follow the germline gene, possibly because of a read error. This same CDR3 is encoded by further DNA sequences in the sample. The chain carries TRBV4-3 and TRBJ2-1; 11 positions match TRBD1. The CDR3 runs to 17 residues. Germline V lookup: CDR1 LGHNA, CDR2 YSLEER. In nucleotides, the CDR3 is TGCGCCAGCAGCCAAGCCCTCGGACAGGGGGCCTATAATGAGCAGTTCTTC. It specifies CASSQALGQGAYNEQFF.

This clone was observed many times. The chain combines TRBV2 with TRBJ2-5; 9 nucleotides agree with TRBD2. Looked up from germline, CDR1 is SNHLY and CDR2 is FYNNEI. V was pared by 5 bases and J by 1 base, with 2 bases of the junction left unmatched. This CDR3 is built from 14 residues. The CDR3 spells CASSLAGTQETQYF. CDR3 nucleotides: TGTGCCAGCAGTCTAGCGGGGACCCAAGAGACCCAGTACTTC.

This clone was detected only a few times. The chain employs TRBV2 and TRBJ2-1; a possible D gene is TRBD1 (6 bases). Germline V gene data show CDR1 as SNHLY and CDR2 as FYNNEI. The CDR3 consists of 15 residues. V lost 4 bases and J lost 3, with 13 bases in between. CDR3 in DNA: TGTGCCAGCAGTGCCGGGACAACCGGCTACAATGAGCAGTTCTTC. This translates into CASSAGTTGYNEQFF.

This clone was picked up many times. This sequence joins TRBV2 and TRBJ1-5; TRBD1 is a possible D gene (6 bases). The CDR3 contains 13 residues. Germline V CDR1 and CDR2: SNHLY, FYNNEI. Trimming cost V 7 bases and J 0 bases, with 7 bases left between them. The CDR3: CASNRDSNQPQHF. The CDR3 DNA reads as TGTGCCAGCAACAGGGATAGCAATCAGCCCCAGCATTTT.

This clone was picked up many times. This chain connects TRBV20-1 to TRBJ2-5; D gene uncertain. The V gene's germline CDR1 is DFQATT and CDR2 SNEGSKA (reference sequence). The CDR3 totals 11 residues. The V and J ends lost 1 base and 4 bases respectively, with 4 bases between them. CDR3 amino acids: CSARAGETQYF. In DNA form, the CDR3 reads TGCAGTGCTAGAGCCGGAGAGACCCAGTACTTC.

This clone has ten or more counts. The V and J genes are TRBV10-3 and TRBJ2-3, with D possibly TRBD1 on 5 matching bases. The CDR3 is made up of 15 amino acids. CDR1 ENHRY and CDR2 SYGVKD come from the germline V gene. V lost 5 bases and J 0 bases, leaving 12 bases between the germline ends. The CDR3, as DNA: TGTGCCATCAGTCGACAGTCCGCTAGCACAGATACGCAGTATTTT. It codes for CAISRQSASTDTQYF.

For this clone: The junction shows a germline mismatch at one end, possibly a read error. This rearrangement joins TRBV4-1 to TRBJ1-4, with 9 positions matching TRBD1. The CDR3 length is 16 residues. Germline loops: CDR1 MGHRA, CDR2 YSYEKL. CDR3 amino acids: CASSQDPGQGPTELFF. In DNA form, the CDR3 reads TGCGCTAGCAGCCAAGATCCCGGACAGGGGCCAACAGAACTGTTTTTT.

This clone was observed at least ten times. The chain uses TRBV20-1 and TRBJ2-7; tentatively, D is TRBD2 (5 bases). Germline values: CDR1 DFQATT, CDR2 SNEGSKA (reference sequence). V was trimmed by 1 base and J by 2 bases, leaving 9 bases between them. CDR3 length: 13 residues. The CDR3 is CSARGETTYEQYF. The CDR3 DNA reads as TGCAGTGCTAGAGGGGAGACGACCTACGAGCAGTACTTC.

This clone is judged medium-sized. CDR3 coding DNA: TGTGCCAGCAGCTTTGGGAACACCGGGGAGCTGTTTTTT. Encoded protein: CASSFGNTGELFF. V usage is TRBV7-6 and J usage is TRBJ2-2; D gene unclear. Trimming took 3 bases from V and 1 from J, leaving 3 bases between them. Germline loops: CDR1 SGHVS, CDR2 FNYEAQ. The CDR3 consists of 13 residues.

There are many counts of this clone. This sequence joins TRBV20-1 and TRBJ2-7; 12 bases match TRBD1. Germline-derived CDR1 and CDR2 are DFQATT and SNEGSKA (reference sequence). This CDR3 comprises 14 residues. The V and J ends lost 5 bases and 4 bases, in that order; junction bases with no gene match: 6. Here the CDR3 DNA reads TGCAGTGCTGCCAGGGACAGGGGGCCTTACGAGCAGTACTTC. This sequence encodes CSAARDRGPYEQYF.

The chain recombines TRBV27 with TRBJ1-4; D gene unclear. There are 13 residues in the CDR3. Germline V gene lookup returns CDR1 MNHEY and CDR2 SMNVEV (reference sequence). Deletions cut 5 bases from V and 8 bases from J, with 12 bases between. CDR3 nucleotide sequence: TGTGCCAGCAGTCCCGCCCGGCAGGAAAAACTGTTTTTT. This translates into CASSPARQEKLFF.

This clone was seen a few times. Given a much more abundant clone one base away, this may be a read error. CDR3 in amino acids: CRWGDTQYF. CDR3 nucleotides: TGCAGGTGGGGAGATACCCAGTACTTC. The rearrangement links TRBV20-1 to TRBJ2-5; D perhaps matches TRBD2 (5 bases). There are 9 residues in the CDR3. CDR1 is DFQATT and CDR2 is SNEGSKA in the germline V gene (reference sequence).

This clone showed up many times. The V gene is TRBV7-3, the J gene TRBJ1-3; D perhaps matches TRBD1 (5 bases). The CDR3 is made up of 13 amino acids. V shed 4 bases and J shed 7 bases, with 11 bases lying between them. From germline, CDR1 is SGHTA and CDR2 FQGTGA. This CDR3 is CASSSSRENTIYF. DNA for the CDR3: TGTGCCAGCAGCTCTTCCAGGGAGAACACCATATATTTT.

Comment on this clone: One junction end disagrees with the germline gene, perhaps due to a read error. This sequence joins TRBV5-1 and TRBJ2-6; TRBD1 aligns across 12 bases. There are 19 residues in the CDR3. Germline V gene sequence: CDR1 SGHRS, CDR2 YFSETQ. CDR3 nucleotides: TGCGCCAGCAGCTTGAGAGGGACAGGGGGCGCAGCTGGGCCCAACGTCCTGACCTTC. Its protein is CASSLRGTGGAAGPNVLTF.

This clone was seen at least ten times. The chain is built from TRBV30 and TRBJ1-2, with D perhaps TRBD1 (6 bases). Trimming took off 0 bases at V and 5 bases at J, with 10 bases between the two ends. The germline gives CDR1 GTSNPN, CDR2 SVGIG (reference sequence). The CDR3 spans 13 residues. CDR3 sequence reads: CAWSVDSYYGYTF. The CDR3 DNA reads TGTGCCTGGAGTGTGGACAGCTATTATGGCTACACCTTC.

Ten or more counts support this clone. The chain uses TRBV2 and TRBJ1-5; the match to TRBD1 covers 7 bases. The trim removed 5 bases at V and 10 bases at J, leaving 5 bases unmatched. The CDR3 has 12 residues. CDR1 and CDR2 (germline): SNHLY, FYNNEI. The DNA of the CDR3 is TGTGCCAGCAGTCAAGGACAGGCCCCCCAGCATTTT. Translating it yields CASSQGQAPQHF.

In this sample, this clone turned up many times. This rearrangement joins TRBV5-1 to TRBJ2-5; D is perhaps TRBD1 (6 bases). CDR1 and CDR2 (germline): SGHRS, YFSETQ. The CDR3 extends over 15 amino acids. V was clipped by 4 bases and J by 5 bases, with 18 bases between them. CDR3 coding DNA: TGCGCCAGCAGCACCTCCGGGGACATCCTTGAGACCCAGTACTTC. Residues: CASSTSGDILETQYF.

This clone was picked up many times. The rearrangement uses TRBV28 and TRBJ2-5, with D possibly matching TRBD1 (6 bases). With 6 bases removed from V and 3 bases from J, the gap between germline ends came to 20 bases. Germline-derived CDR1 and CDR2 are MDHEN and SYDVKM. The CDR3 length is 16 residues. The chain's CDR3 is CASSQWDTDTKETQYF. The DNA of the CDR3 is TGTGCCAGCAGCCAATGGGACACGGACACCAAAGAGACCCAGTACTTC.

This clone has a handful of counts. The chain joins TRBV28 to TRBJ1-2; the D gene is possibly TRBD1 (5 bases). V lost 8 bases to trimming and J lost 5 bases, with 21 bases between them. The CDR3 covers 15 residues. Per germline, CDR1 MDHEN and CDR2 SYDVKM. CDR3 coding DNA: TGTGCCAGCCTCCTCGTGGGACTTTGGGGATATGGCTACACCTTC. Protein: CASLLVGLWGYGYTF.

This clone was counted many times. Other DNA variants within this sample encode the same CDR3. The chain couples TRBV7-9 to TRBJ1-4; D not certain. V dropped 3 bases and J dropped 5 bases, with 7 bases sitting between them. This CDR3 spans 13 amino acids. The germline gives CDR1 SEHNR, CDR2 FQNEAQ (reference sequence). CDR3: CASSLGPNEKLFF. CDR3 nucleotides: TGTGCCAGCAGCTTGGGTCCCAATGAAAAACTGTTTTTT.

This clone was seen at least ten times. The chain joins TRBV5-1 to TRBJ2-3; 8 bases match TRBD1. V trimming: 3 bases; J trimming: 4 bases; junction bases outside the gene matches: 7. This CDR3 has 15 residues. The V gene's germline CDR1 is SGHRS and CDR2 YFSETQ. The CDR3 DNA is TGCGCCAGCAGCTCATCAGGGGGCCGGGCAGATACGCAGTATTTT. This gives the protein CASSSSGGRADTQYF.

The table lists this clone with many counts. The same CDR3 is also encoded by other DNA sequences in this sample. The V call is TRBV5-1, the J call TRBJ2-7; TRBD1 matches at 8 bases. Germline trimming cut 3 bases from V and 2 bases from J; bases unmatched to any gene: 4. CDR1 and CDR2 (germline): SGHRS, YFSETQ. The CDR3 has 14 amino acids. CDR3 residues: CASSSQGATYEQYF. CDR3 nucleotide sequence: TGCGCCAGCAGCTCCCAGGGGGCTACCTACGAGCAGTACTTC.

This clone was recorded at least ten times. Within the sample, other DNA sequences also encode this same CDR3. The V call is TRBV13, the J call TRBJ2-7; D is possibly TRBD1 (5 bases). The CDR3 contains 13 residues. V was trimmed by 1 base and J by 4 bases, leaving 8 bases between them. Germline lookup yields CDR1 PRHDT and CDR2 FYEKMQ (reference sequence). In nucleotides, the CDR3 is TGTGCCAGCAGCTTAGAGGGGTTATACGAGCAGTACTTC. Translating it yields CASSLEGLYEQYF.

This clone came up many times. The CDR3 bases are TGTGCCAGCTCAACCTACAGGGGCGAGCAGTACTTC. Translating gives CASSTYRGEQYF. The V gene is TRBV18, the J gene TRBJ2-7; TRBD1 matches 7 bases. This CDR3 contains 12 residues. Germline CDR1 is KGHSH and CDR2 is LQKENI. The ends lost 5 bases at V and 6 bases at J; junction bases unmatched: 4.

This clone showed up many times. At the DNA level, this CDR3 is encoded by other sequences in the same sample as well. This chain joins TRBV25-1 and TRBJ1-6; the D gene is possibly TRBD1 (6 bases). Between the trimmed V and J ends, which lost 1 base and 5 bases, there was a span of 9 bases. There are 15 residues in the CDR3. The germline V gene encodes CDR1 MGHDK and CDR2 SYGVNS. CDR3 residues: CASSELRGDNSPLHF. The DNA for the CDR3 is TGTGCCAGCAGTGAATTGAGGGGGGATAATTCACCCCTCCACTTT.